Below are 20 T cell receptor beta chains sequenced from a single sample in a study of blood T cell repertoires in COVID-19. The protocol was immunoSEQ multiplex PCR, while the TCRdb copy is restricted to in-frame clones and leaves out a portion. The sample comprises fewer than 250,000 clones, 80% to 85% of which are singletons, and roughly a tenth rests with the top ten. The specimen sequenced was peripheral blood. Receptors originate from a woman older than 75 with COVID-19, enrolled during active disease.

V usage is TRBV5-1 and J usage is TRBJ2-5, with D tentatively TRBD1 (5 bases). The CDR3 sequence is 12 residues long. Per the germline V gene, CDR1 is SGHRS and CDR2 is YFSETQ. V was clipped by 5 bases and J by 4 bases, with 9 bases between them. The CDR3 sequence: CASSYQGETQYF. The CDR3 DNA is TGCGCCAGCAGTTATCAGGGAGAGACCCAGTACTTC.

This clone was picked up one time. This chain joins TRBV9 and TRBJ1-1; TRBD1 is a possible D gene (5 bases). In germline, CDR1 is SGDLS, CDR2 YYNGEE. With 0 bases removed from V and 4 bases from J, the gap between germline ends came to 10 bases. This CDR3 comprises 14 residues. The CDR3 DNA reads as TGTGCCAGCAGCGTAGTTCAGGGCGGCACTGAAGCTTTCTTT. This gives the protein CASSVVQGGTEAFF.

The chain is built from TRBV7-2 and TRBJ1-2; 9 positions match TRBD1. V shed 2 bases, J shed 6 bases, and the junction held 4 bases outside the gene matches. This CDR3 has 14 residues. Per the germline V gene, CDR1 is SGHTA and CDR2 is FQGNSA. The CDR3 nucleotides are TGTGCCAGCAGCTTACGACAGGGGGGAAATGGCTACACCTTC. It yields the protein CASSLRQGGNGYTF.

The V and J genes are TRBV7-9 and TRBJ2-7, with 9 bases fitting TRBD1. Germline V CDR1 and CDR2: SEHNR, FQNEAQ (reference sequence). CDR3 length equals 15 residues. J gave up 0 bases and V 4 bases, and 4 bases lay outside the gene matches. DNA of the CDR3: TGTGCCAGCAGCTCCGGGACAGGGTCCTCCTACGAGCAGTACTTC. This codes for CASSSGTGSSYEQYF.

This sequence joins TRBV6-4 and TRBJ1-1; D is unclear. V lost 5 bases to trimming and J lost 11 bases, with 18 bases between them. The germline V gene encodes CDR1 MRHNA and CDR2 SNTAGT. The CDR3 is made up of 13 amino acids. CDR3 nucleotide sequence: TGTGCCAGCAGTCCTAAGCCGGGTCTGATCGCTTTCTTT. It is translated as CASSPKPGLIAFF.

This clone was detected only a few times. The chain joins TRBV19 to TRBJ2-1; 8 bases are shared with TRBD2. The CDR3 runs 15 residues. Germline-derived CDR1 and CDR2 are LNHDA and SQIVND (reference sequence). V was clipped by 5 bases and J by 6 bases; unmatched bases: 9. CDR3 sequence (DNA): TGTGCCAGTAGTCCGACAGCGGGGGTCGCCAATGAGCAGTTCTTC. Translation gives CASSPTAGVANEQFF. The whole variable domain, filled in from reference TRBV19 and TRBJ2-1, reads DGGITQSPKYLFRKEGQNVTLSCEQNLNHDAMYWYRQDPGQGLRLIYYSQIVNDFQKGDIAEGYSVSREKKESFPLTVTSAQKNPTAFYLCASSPTAGVANEQFFGPGTRLTVL.

This clone was seen only once. V is TRBV18 and J is TRBJ2-1; no clear D. CDR3 size: 13 residues. The germline V gene encodes CDR1 KGHSH and CDR2 LQKENI. V was cut by 2 bases and J by 4 bases, with 6 bases left in between. The CDR3 nucleotides read TGTGCCAGCTCACCAGACATGTACAATGAGCAGTTCTTC. This sequence encodes CASSPDMYNEQFF.

This chain links TRBV24-1 with TRBJ1-2, with 8 nucleotides matching TRBD1. After removal of 3 bases from V and 5 bases from J, the junction contained 10 bases not matched to a gene. The germline CDR1 and CDR2 sequences are KGHDR and SFDVKD. The CDR3 runs 16 residues. In DNA form, the CDR3 reads TGTGCCACCAGTGATGGGGGGACAGGAGAGATTTATGGCTACACCTTC. As protein: CATSDGGTGEIYGYTF.

This clone was recorded a few times. The chain employs TRBV6-1 and TRBJ1-2; no firm D call. Trimming took off 0 bases at V and 3 bases at J, with 8 bases between the two ends. Germline V gene data show CDR1 as MNHNS and CDR2 as SASEGT. This CDR3 is built from 14 residues. Here the CDR3 reads CASSEARPYYGYTF. CDR3 coding DNA: TGTGCCAGCAGTGAAGCGCGCCCCTACTATGGCTACACCTTC.

The chain uses TRBV21-1 and TRBJ2-7; whether TRBD1, the table's D call, matches the DNA was not checked. TRBV21-1 is tagged as a pseudogene. CDR3 size: 14 residues. In DNA form, the CDR3 reads TGTGCCAGCAAATGGGACAGGGAGAGACACGAGCAGTACGTC. Its protein product is CASKWDRERHEQYV.

The table lists this clone with a count of one. This sequence joins TRBV19 and TRBJ1-1, with D possibly TRBD1 on 5 matching bases. Looked up from germline, CDR1 is LNHDA and CDR2 is SQIVND (reference sequence). The CDR3 extends over 15 amino acids. Trimming stripped 0 bases from V and 6 bases from J, with 14 bases between. The CDR3 region has the DNA TGTGCCAGTAGTATAGATCTACGGGGGGTCGCTGAAGCTTTCTTT. Protein: CASSIDLRGVAEAFF.

This chain connects TRBV28 to TRBJ1-5; 7 bases fit TRBD1. The trim removed 8 bases at V and 3 bases at J, leaving 10 bases unmatched. The CDR3 sequence is 15 residues long. Germline lookup yields CDR1 MDHEN and CDR2 SYDVKM. CDR3 in amino acids: CASSYSGQLNQPQHF. The CDR3 nucleotides are TGTGCCAGCTCTTATTCGGGACAGCTCAATCAGCCCCAGCATTTT.

J is TRBJ2-3 and V is TRBV10-3, with D perhaps matching TRBD1 (5 bases). The CDR3 sequence is 16 residues long. The V gene lost 3 bases and the J gene lost 0 bases, with 13 bases spanning the gap. The V gene's germline CDR1 is ENHRY and CDR2 SYGVKD. The CDR3 loop reads CAISDITGYSTDTQYF. The CDR3 nucleotides are TGTGCCATCAGTGATATAACAGGTTATAGCACAGATACGCAGTATTTT.

This clone was seen only once. The chain has TRBV29-1 and TRBJ2-5; 7 positions match TRBD2. V lost 7 bases and J lost 4; bases outside the gene matches: 6. CDR3 length: 12 residues. Germline CDR1 SQVTM, CDR2 ANQGSEA. The CDR3 protein is CSGITSVETQYF. The DNA for the CDR3 is TGCAGCGGTATTACTAGCGTAGAGACCCAGTACTTC.

The V call is TRBV19, the J call TRBJ1-4; 8 positions agree with TRBD1. Germline trimming cut 7 bases from V and 10 bases from J; bases unmatched to any gene: 11. Germline V CDR1 and CDR2: LNHDA, SQIVND (reference sequence). The CDR3 consists of 14 residues. This CDR3 reads CASTPRQGKGKLFF. CDR3 DNA: TGTGCCAGTACCCCACGACAGGGGAAGGGAAAACTGTTTTTT.

The chain links TRBV5-1 to TRBJ1-2; D gene ambiguous. The CDR3 consists of 14 residues. V was pared by 6 bases and J by 5 bases, with 17 bases between. Germline V gene sequence: CDR1 SGHRS, CDR2 YFSETQ. CDR3 region: CASTPGGIMYGYTF. The CDR3 DNA is TGCGCCAGCACCCCCGGAGGAATTATGTATGGCTACACCTTC.

The chain joins TRBV18 to TRBJ1-2, with 7 bases identical to TRBD1. This CDR3 has 15 amino acids. The V gene's germline CDR1 is KGHSH and CDR2 LQKENI. V was pared by 6 bases and J by 7 bases, with 14 bases of the junction left unmatched. The CDR3 region has the DNA TGTGCCAGCTCGAAAGGGACAGCGGAGGTTCGTGGCTACACCTTC. This encodes CASSKGTAEVRGYTF.

The chain's CDR3 is CASSAERNTIYF. The CDR3 region has the DNA TGTGCCAGCTCAGCGGAACGAAACACCATATATTTT. This sequence joins TRBV18 and TRBJ1-3, with D unclear. CDR1 KGHSH and CDR2 LQKENI come from the germline V gene. V was pared by 5 bases and J by 5 bases, with 7 bases between. This CDR3 region has 12 residues.

The sample holds one count of this clone. The CDR3 sequence: CASSISDRGYHKDTQYF. DNA for the CDR3: TGTGCCAGTAGTATTTCCGACAGGGGGTATCATAAAGATACGCAGTATTTT. The V gene is TRBV19, the J gene TRBJ2-3; 9 positions agree with TRBD1. The length of the CDR3 is 17 residues. V lost 3 bases and J lost 5; bases outside the gene matches: 12. Germline V CDR1 and CDR2: LNHDA, SQIVND (reference sequence).

The rearrangement joins TRBV5-1 to TRBJ2-7, with 7 nucleotides matching TRBD2. The CDR3 sequence is 16 residues long. Per the germline V gene, CDR1 is SGHRS and CDR2 is YFSETQ. Trimming cost V 0 bases and J 2 bases; bases outside gene matches: 8. This chain's CDR3 is CASSLALGGAAYEQYF. The CDR3 nucleotides are TGCGCCAGCAGCTTGGCGCTGGGAGGGGCTGCCTACGAGCAGTACTTC. Filled out from reference TRBV5-1 and TRBJ2-7, the complete variable domain reads KAGVTQTPRYLIKTRGQQVTLSCSPISGHRSVSWYQQTPGQGLQFLFEYFSETQRNKGNFPGRFSGRQFSNSRSEMNVSTLELGDSALYLCASSLALGGAAYEQYFGPGTRLTVT.